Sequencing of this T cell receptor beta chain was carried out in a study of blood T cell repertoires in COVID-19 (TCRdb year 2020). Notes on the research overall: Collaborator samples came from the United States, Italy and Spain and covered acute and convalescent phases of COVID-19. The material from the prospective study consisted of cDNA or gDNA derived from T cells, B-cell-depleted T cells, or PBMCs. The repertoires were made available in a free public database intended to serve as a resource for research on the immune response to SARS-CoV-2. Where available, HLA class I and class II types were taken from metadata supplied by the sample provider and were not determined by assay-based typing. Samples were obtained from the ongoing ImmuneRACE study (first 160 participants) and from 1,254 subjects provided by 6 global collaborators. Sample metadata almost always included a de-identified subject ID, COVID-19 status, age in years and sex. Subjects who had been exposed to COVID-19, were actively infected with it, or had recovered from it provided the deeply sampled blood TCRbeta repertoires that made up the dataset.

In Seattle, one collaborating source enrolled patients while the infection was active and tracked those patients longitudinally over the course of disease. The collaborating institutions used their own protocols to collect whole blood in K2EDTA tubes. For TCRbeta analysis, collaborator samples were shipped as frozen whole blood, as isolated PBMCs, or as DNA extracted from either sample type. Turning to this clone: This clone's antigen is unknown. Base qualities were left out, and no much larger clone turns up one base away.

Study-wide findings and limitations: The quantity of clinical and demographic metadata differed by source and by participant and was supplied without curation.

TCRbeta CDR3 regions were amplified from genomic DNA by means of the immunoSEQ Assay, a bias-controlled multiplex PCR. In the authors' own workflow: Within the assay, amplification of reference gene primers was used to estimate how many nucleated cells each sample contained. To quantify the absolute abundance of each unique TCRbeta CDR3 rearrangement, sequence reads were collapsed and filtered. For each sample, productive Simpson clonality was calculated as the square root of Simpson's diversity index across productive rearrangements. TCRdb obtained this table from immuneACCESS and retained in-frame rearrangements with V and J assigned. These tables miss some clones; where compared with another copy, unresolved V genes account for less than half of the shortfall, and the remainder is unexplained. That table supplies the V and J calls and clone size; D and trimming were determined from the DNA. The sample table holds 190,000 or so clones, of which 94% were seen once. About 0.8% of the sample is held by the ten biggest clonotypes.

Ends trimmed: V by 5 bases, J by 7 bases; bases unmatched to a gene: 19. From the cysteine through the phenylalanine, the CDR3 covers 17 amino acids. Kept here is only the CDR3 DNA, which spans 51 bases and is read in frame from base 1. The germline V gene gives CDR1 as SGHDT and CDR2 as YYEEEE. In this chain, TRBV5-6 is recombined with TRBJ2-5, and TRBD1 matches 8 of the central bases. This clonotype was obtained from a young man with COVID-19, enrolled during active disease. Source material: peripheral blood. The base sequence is TGTGCCAGCAGTAGGGTTACCGGGACAGGTGGGGAGATGACCCAGTACTTC. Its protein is CASSRVTGTGGEMTQYF.